The next 32 T cell receptor beta chains were all read from a single sample in a study of blood T cell repertoires in COVID-19. Profiled with immunoSEQ multiplex PCR; TCRdb holds only in-frame clones, not every one. This sample yields about 240,000 clones, of which approximately 86% are seen a single time; 7.2% belongs to the top ten. Sequencing used peripheral blood. These receptor sequences come from a man aged 55-75 years who had recovered from COVID-19.

V is TRBV6-6 and J is TRBJ1-1; 7 bases line up with TRBD1. Germline trimming cut 5 bases from V and 11 bases from J; bases unmatched to any gene: 11. This CDR3 has 13 amino acids. Per germline, CDR1 MNHNY and CDR2 SVGAGI (reference sequence). The CDR3 nucleotides are TGTGCCAGCAGTGACAGGGAGGTTAAGGATGCTTTCTTT. Protein product: CASSDREVKDAFF.

This clone was counted once. This chain links TRBV27 with TRBJ2-7, with D possibly TRBD2 on 5 matching bases. Germline loops: CDR1 MNHEY, CDR2 SMNVEV (reference sequence). CDR3 length: 14 amino acids. V was clipped by 5 bases and J by 3 bases, with 14 bases between them. The CDR3 is CASSRPGSYYEQYF. The CDR3 DNA reads TGTGCCAGCAGTCGCCCGGGATCTTACTACGAGCAGTACTTC.

The rearrangement joins TRBV2 to TRBJ1-2; 9 bases align to TRBD1. The V gene's germline CDR1 is SNHLY and CDR2 FYNNEI. The CDR3 length is 15 residues. The trim removed 6 bases at V and 4 bases at J, leaving 9 bases unmatched. This chain's CDR3 is CASSGTGTGSYGYTF. CDR3 nucleotide sequence: TGTGCCAGCAGCGGAACCGGGACAGGGTCCTATGGCTACACCTTC.

This chain joins TRBV6-5 and TRBJ1-4, with 8 nucleotides matching TRBD1. CDR1 is MNHEY and CDR2 is SVGAGI in the germline V gene. The CDR3 has 15 residues. J was trimmed by 8 bases and V by 5 bases; bases with no gene match: 10. This CDR3 is CASSLQAGGAEKLFF. The CDR3, as DNA: TGTGCCAGCAGTCTACAAGCAGGGGGCGCCGAAAAACTGTTTTTT.

The rearrangement joins TRBV19 to TRBJ1-2, with 7 bases fitting TRBD1. From germline, CDR1 is LNHDA and CDR2 SQIVND (reference sequence). V lost 5 bases and J lost 8; bases outside the gene matches: 8. This CDR3 spans 13 amino acids. The CDR3 loop is CASSGQARDGYTF. CDR3 coding DNA: TGTGCCAGTAGTGGACAGGCGAGGGACGGCTACACCTTC. The entire variable domain, with the rest obtained from reference TRBV19 and TRBJ1-2, is as follows: DGGITQSPKYLFRKEGQNVTLSCEQNLNHDAMYWYRQDPGQGLRLIYYSQIVNDFQKGDIAEGYSVSREKKESFPLTVTSAQKNPTAFYLCASSGQARDGYTFGSGTRLTVV.

This clone appeared once. This chain joins TRBV6-5 and TRBJ1-1; D is perhaps TRBD1 (5 bases). Per germline, CDR1 MNHEY and CDR2 SVGAGI. The ends were cut back, 0 bases at V and 0 bases at J, with 8 bases in the middle. This CDR3 is 15 amino acids long. DNA of the CDR3: TGTGCCAGCAGTTACTCGCGGGGCATGAACACTGAAGCTTTCTTT. Translation: CASSYSRGMNTEAFF.

This chain connects TRBV6-5 to TRBJ1-6, with D perhaps TRBD1 (5 bases). This CDR3 is built from 15 residues. Germline V gene data show CDR1 as MNHEY and CDR2 as SVGAGI. Trimming took 6 bases from V and 7 from J, leaving 16 bases between them. Here the CDR3 DNA reads TGTGCCAGCAGACTAAACCGGGGGACCAATTCACCCCTCCACTTT. Translation gives CASRLNRGTNSPLHF.

V is TRBV2 and J is TRBJ1-2, with D possibly TRBD1 on 5 matching bases. This CDR3 spans 14 amino acids. Germline V CDR1 and CDR2: SNHLY, FYNNEI. Trimming shortened V by 1 base and J by 3 bases, and 9 bases separated the two germline ends. CDR3 bases: TGTGCCAGCAGTGAAGGGGGCGGATACTATGGCTACACCTTC. Translated: CASSEGGGYYGYTF.

The chain joins TRBV11-2 to TRBJ1-5, with D uncertain. V shed 5 bases and J shed 0 bases, with 11 bases lying between them. The CDR3 runs 15 residues. The germline V gene encodes CDR1 SGHAT and CDR2 FQNNGV. The CDR3 region is CASSLNSYSNQPQHF. The CDR3 DNA reads as TGTGCCAGCAGCCTAAACAGTTATAGCAATCAGCCCCAGCATTTT.

This rearrangement joins TRBV29-1 to TRBJ2-1; 8 nucleotides agree with TRBD1. Germline CDR1 SQVTM, CDR2 ANQGSEA. The CDR3 sequence is 15 residues long. V trimming: 8 bases; J trimming: 4 bases; junction bases outside the gene matches: 13. The CDR3 reads CSTMRIGQGYNEQFF. CDR3 nucleotide sequence: TGCAGCACGATGAGGATAGGACAGGGATACAATGAGCAGTTCTTC.

About this clone itself: Different DNA sequences within this sample yield the same CDR3. The rearrangement uses TRBV5-1 and TRBJ2-5; 8 bases map to TRBD1. The CDR3 length is 14 residues. Germline V gene lookup returns CDR1 SGHRS and CDR2 YFSETQ. The V and J ends lost 1 base and 5 bases, in that order; junction bases with no gene match: 4. CDR3 residues: CASSLIDRGETQYF. The CDR3 region has the DNA TGCGCCAGCAGCTTGATCGACAGGGGTGAGACCCAGTACTTC.

The J gene is TRBJ1-6, the V gene TRBV2, with 8 nucleotides matching TRBD1. The CDR3 has 14 residues. Losses at the gene ends were 10 bases for V and 9 bases for J; bases not matched to a gene: 11. Germline V gives CDR1 SNHLY, CDR2 FYNNEI. CDR3 DNA: TGTGCCACCATTGAGGACAGGGAGGTTTCACCCCTCCACTTT. This encodes CATIEDREVSPLHF.

V and J are TRBV2 and TRBJ2-7; D gene ambiguous. CDR3 length: 11 residues. Trimming pared 4 bases from V and 5 bases from J, leaving 6 bases between. Germline V gene lookup returns CDR1 SNHLY and CDR2 FYNNEI. The CDR3, as DNA: TGTGCCAGCAGTGGAGTACACGAGCAGTACTTC. Its translation: CASSGVHEQYF.

The chain combines TRBV4-1 with TRBJ2-3; 9 bases agree with TRBD2. The ends lost 0 bases at V and 4 bases at J; junction bases unmatched: 5. Germline-derived CDR1 and CDR2 are MGHRA and YSYEKL. This CDR3 has 16 amino acids. In DNA, the CDR3 is TGCGCCAGCAGCCAAGATCTGGGACTAGCCGCAGATACGCAGTATTTT. As protein: CASSQDLGLAADTQYF.

CDR3 sequence (DNA): TGTGCCAGCTCTCGACAGGGAGACACTTCACCCCTCCACTTT. Its translation is CASSRQGDTSPLHF. The V gene is TRBV18, the J gene TRBJ1-6, with 7 positions matching TRBD1. CDR3 length equals 14 residues. Per the germline V gene, CDR1 is KGHSH and CDR2 is LQKENI. V was pared by 6 bases and J by 9 bases, with 8 bases of the junction left unmatched. Using reference TRBV18 and TRBJ1-6 for the parts outside the CDR3, the full variable domain is NAGVMQNPRHLVRRRGQEARLRCSPMKGHSHVYWYRQLPEEGLKFMVYLQKENIIDESGMPKERFSAEFPKEGPSILRIQQVVRGDSAAYFCASSRQGDTSPLHFGNGTRLTVT.

The chain has TRBV2 and TRBJ2-7; TRBD1 agrees at 8 bases. CDR3 length: 16 residues. The germline V gene has CDR1 SNHLY and CDR2 FYNNEI. Losses at the gene ends were 5 bases for V and 3 bases for J; bases not matched to a gene: 12. DNA of the CDR3: TGTGCCAGCAGTCCTGGGAGGACAGGGATGGGCTACGAGCAGTACTTC. As protein: CASSPGRTGMGYEQYF.

This clone occurred once. J is TRBJ2-1 and V is TRBV27; 7 bases agree with TRBD1. Per the germline V gene, CDR1 is MNHEY and CDR2 is SMNVEV (reference sequence). V was pared by 6 bases and J by 6 bases, with 5 bases of the junction left unmatched. This CDR3 region has 13 residues. The CDR3 DNA sequence: TGTGCCAGCAGGCCTCACAGGGGCAATGAGCAGTTCTTC. Its translation is CASRPHRGNEQFF.

The genes are TRBV19 and TRBJ1-6; no clear D gene. The CDR3 sequence is 15 residues long. Germline lookup yields CDR1 LNHDA and CDR2 SQIVND (reference sequence). V was clipped by 5 bases and J by 5 bases, with 13 bases between them. The CDR3, as DNA: TGTGCCAGTAGTCTCGGCGGGCGTCATAATTCACCCCTCCACTTT. Its translation: CASSLGGRHNSPLHF.

The CDR3 DNA follows: TGTGCCTGGGGCTCTCAGAACACTGAAGCTTTCTTT. It translates to CAWGSQNTEAFF. The chain employs TRBV30 and TRBJ1-1; D gene ambiguous. This CDR3 comprises 12 residues. Germline V gives CDR1 GTSNPN, CDR2 SVGIG (reference sequence). V lost 5 bases and J 1 base, leaving 8 bases between the germline ends.

This clone has only one observation. V and J are TRBV3-1 (or the pseudogene TRBV3-2) and TRBJ1-2, with 11 bases aligning to TRBD1. This CDR3 spans 16 amino acids. Per the germline V gene, CDR1 is LGHDT and CDR2 is YNNKEL (reference sequence). The ends lost 4 bases at V and 5 bases at J; junction bases unmatched: 9. The CDR3 loop is CASSLDRGRAGYGYTF. CDR3 sequence (DNA): TGTGCCAGCAGCCTGGACAGGGGGCGCGCCGGTTATGGCTACACCTTC.

The chain links TRBV6-1 to TRBJ1-5, with D possibly matching TRBD1 (5 bases). In germline, CDR1 is MNHNS, CDR2 SASEGT. V dropped 0 bases and J dropped 1 base, with 7 bases sitting between them. The CDR3 is 15 residues long. CDR3 nucleotides: TGTGCCAGCAGTGAAGCCGCAGGGAGCAATCAGCCCCAGCATTTT. Translating it yields CASSEAAGSNQPQHF.

The sample holds one count of this clone. The rearrangement joins TRBV10-2 to TRBJ2-2; weak D call: TRBD1 (6 bases). CDR1 and CDR2 from the germline V gene are WSHSY and SAAADI. The CDR3 contains 14 residues. Deletions cut 7 bases from V and 0 bases from J, with 9 bases between. DNA of the CDR3: TGCGCCAGCATAAGGACAGCGAACACCGGGGAGCTGTTTTTT. Amino acids: CASIRTANTGELFF.

The chain carries TRBV19 and TRBJ2-2; D perhaps matches TRBD2 (5 bases). This CDR3 is 14 amino acids long. V shed 1 base and J shed 5 bases, with 8 bases lying between them. Looked up from germline, CDR1 is LNHDA and CDR2 is SQIVND (reference sequence). The CDR3 is CASSIGTGTGELFF. CDR3 in DNA: TGTGCCAGTAGTATAGGAACGGGAACCGGGGAGCTGTTTTTT.

The chain combines TRBV9 with TRBJ2-1; the match to TRBD2 covers 7 bases. The CDR3 has 15 residues. The ends lost 4 bases at V and 4 bases at J; junction bases unmatched: 8. Germline CDR1 SGDLS, CDR2 YYNGEE. CDR3 bases: TGTGCCAGCAGCCCAACTAGCGCCCATTACAATGAGCAGTTCTTC. Amino acid sequence: CASSPTSAHYNEQFF. The full variable domain, with the rest looked up from reference TRBV9 and TRBJ2-1, is DSGVTQTPKHLITATGQRVTLRCSPRSGDLSVYWYQQSLDQGLQFLIQYYNGEERAKGNILERFSAQQFPDLHSELNLSSLELGDSALYFCASSPTSAHYNEQFFGPGTRLTVL.

The chain employs TRBV27 and TRBJ2-3, with a weak D call TRBD1 (6 bases). Germline V gives CDR1 MNHEY, CDR2 SMNVEV (reference sequence). This CDR3 comprises 15 residues. Between the trimmed V and J ends, which lost 7 bases and 0 bases, there was a span of 14 bases. The CDR3 here is CASKGRGYSTDTQYF. For the CDR3, the DNA is TGTGCCAGCAAAGGAAGGGGGTACAGCACAGATACGCAGTATTTT.

The chain uses TRBV6-2 or TRBV6-3 and TRBJ2-5, with TRBD2 identical over 13 bases. The J segment lost 2 bases and the V segment lost 6 bases, leaving 9 bases of the junction unmatched. The CDR3 spans 17 residues. Looked up from germline, CDR1 is MNHEY and CDR2 is SVGEGT. Here the CDR3 DNA reads TGTGCCAGCAGCCCTAGGACTAGCGGGGGCCTACAAGAGACCCAGTACTTC. This translates into CASSPRTSGGLQETQYF.

This chain joins TRBV5-6 and TRBJ1-2; D gene ambiguous. The CDR3 sequence is 14 residues long. Trimming removed 4 bases from V and 3 bases from J, with 13 bases in between. The germline V gene encodes CDR1 SGHDT and CDR2 YYEEEE. The CDR3 DNA sequence: TGTGCCAGCAGCCCACTCGTGTCACACTATGGCTACACCTTC. Translating it yields CASSPLVSHYGYTF. The whole variable domain, filled in from reference TRBV5-6 and TRBJ1-2, reads DAGVTQSPTHLIKTRGQQVTLRCSPKSGHDTVSWYQQALGQGPQFIFQYYEEEERQRGNFPDRFSGHQFPNYSSELNVNALLLGDSALYLCASSPLVSHYGYTFGSGTRLTVV.

The rearrangement uses TRBV11-2 and TRBJ2-7, with TRBD1 matching over 11 bases. Germline CDR1 is SGHAT and CDR2 is FQNNGV. V was pared by 4 bases and J by 4 bases, with 6 bases of the junction left unmatched. The CDR3 is 15 residues long. The CDR3 DNA is TGTGCCAGCAGCTCCCGGGACAGGGGGTATTACGAGCAGTACGTC. This sequence encodes CASSSRDRGYYEQYV.

This chain uses TRBV9 with TRBJ1-1; tentative D call: TRBD1 (6 bases). Trimming shortened V by 1 base and J by 4 bases, and 14 bases separated the two germline ends. CDR3 size: 15 residues. CDR1 and CDR2 (germline): SGDLS, YYNGEE. DNA for the CDR3: TGTGCCAGCAGCGTATGGCAGGGGACCGGCACTGAAGCTTTCTTT. This gives the protein CASSVWQGTGTEAFF.

This clone was seen a few times. This chain joins TRBV5-3 and TRBJ1-5; 11 nucleotides align to TRBD1. TRBV5-3 is an ORF, and what it does is uncertain. Germline trimming cut 4 bases from V and 6 bases from J; bases unmatched to any gene: 33. CDR3 length: 24 amino acids. The CDR3 DNA follows: TGTGCCAGAAGCCGAAGGAACTCCCTAGTTGGTCCGGGACAGGGGGGTTTCAGGTTTCAGCCCCAGCATTTT. Translated, it gives CARSRRNSLVGPGQGGFRFQPQHF.

This chain connects TRBV18 to TRBJ2-1; 8 bases agree with TRBD2. Germline V CDR1 and CDR2: KGHSH, LQKENI. The CDR3 consists of 14 residues. After removal of 4 bases from V and 8 bases from J, the junction contained 7 bases not matched to a gene. As DNA, the CDR3 is TGTGCCAGCTCACTGGGACTAGGCGTGTATGAGCAGTTCTTC. This codes for CASSLGLGVYEQFF.

The gene calls are TRBV7-2 and TRBJ1-5; D is perhaps TRBD1 (6 bases). This CDR3 has 16 amino acids. CDR1 is SGHTA, CDR2 FQGNSA, per germline. V was cut by 1 base and J by 7 bases, with 17 bases left in between. The CDR3 nucleotides read TGTGCCAGCAGCTTAGTTGGAGGGGGAGGGACGCAGCCCCAGCATTTT. Its translation is CASSLVGGGGTQPQHF.